The 27 T cell receptor beta chains below all came from one sample that was sequenced in a study of CD8 T cells in ankylosing spondylitis. General study findings and limits: Characteristic, it appeared, of ankylosing spondylitis blood was a TCR beta motif of fewer than 10 highly homologous variants.

MiXCR, applied by TCRdb to the 5' RACE reads, yields one record per CDR3 protein. Of around 91,000 distinct CDR3 sequences detected, around 8.5% appear once; the ten largest clones hold 30% to 35%. The antigens of these receptors remain unknown. The sample comprised blood, either unsorted or a sorted T cell fraction (not recorded which). These receptors originate from a male donor with ankylosing spondylitis.

This clonotype turned up a few times. The chain joins TRBV29-1 to TRBJ1-1, with D possibly being TRBD1 (5 bases). Deletions cut 3 bases from V and 4 bases from J, with 18 bases between. Germline CDR1 SQVTM, CDR2 ANQGSEA. The CDR3 totals 15 residues. The CDR3 nucleotides read TGCAGCGTTGAGGTCCCTCTCCCGGGGGTCACTGAAGCTTTCTTT. Translation gives CSVEVPLPGVTEAFF.

In this sample, this clonotype turned up a few times. The J gene is TRBJ1-5, the V gene TRBV27, with 7 bases lining up with TRBD1. Per the germline V gene, CDR1 is MNHEY and CDR2 is SMNVEV (reference sequence). Unmatched junction bases numbered 9, after V lost 4 bases and J lost 0 bases. The CDR3 is 17 residues long. Here the CDR3 reads CASSSTGTAYSNQPQHF. The CDR3 region has the DNA TGTGCCAGCAGTTCGACCGGGACAGCTTATAGCAATCAGCCCCAGCATTTT.

The V gene is TRBV28, the J gene TRBJ1-2; no reliable D call. Trimming cost V 1 base and J 0 bases, with 9 bases left between them. CDR1 and CDR2 (germline): MDHEN, SYDVKM. This CDR3 is 15 amino acids long. CDR3 sequence: CASSLSPETNYGYTF. The CDR3 region has the DNA TGTGCCAGCAGTTTATCTCCGGAGACTAACTATGGCTACACCTTC.

The chain combines TRBV27 with TRBJ2-1, with D possibly being TRBD1 (6 bases). V lost 5 bases and J 8 bases, leaving 25 bases between the germline ends. Germline values: CDR1 MNHEY, CDR2 SMNVEV (reference sequence). The CDR3 loop spans 17 amino acids. The CDR3: CASSAWVRTGKFDEQFF. The DNA for the CDR3 is TGTGCCAGCAGTGCATGGGTTCGAACAGGGAAGTTCGATGAGCAGTTCTTC.

This clonotype was detected only a few times. The CDR3 is CASSLEGGDSYNEQFF. CDR3 nucleotide sequence: TGTGCCAGCAGCTTGGAAGGAGGGGATTCCTACAATGAGCAGTTCTTC. The chain joins TRBV13 to TRBJ2-1; a weak D match, TRBD2 (6 bases). Germline V gene sequence: CDR1 PRHDT, CDR2 FYEKMQ (reference sequence). V was clipped by 3 bases and J by 1 base, with 13 bases between them. The CDR3 spans 16 residues.

Written as DNA, the CDR3 is TGTGCCAGCAGCTTAGGGGCAGCGCAAGAGGGGTACTTC. Translation gives CASSLGAAQEGYF. This chain links TRBV11-2 with TRBJ2-7, with TRBD2 as a possible D gene (5 bases). The CDR3 has 13 amino acids. Germline values: CDR1 SGHAT, CDR2 FQNNGV. V gave up 1 base and J gave up 12 bases, with 16 bases separating them.

At least ten counts were recorded for this clonotype. CDR3 nucleotides: TGTGCCAGCAGCCGCGATCCTCTGCCTGGAAACACCATATATTTT. Its translation: CASSRDPLPGNTIYF. V usage is TRBV7-9 and J usage is TRBJ1-3; D remains ambiguous. This CDR3 region has 15 residues. Per the germline V gene, CDR1 is SEHNR and CDR2 is FQNEAQ (reference sequence). The V end lost 5 bases, the J end lost 2 bases, and 13 bases lay between the germline ends. The whole variable domain, remainder taken from reference TRBV7-9 and TRBJ1-3, is DTGVSQNPRHKITKRGQNVTFRCDPISEHNRLYWYRQTLGQGPEFLTYFQNEAQLEKSRLLSDRFSAERPKGSFSTLEIQRTEQGDSAMYLCASSRDPLPGNTIYFGEGSWLTVV.

This chain links TRBV5-5 with TRBJ2-3; the D gene could be TRBD1 or TRBD2 (7 bases each). Germline CDR1 reads SGHKS; CDR2 reads YYEKEE (reference sequence). V shed 3 bases and J shed 2 bases, with 22 bases lying between them. The CDR3 runs to 18 residues. The CDR3 region is CASSSREGARRDTDTQYF. CDR3 DNA: TGTGCCAGCAGCTCAAGGGAGGGGGCGCGGCGGGACACAGATACGCAGTATTTT.

The chain employs TRBV12-3 or TRBV12-4 and TRBJ2-5; TRBD2 matches at 10 bases. CDR3 length equals 14 residues. The V and J ends lost 6 bases and 5 bases, in that order; junction bases with no gene match: 6. This CDR3 is CASRPGTSAETQYF. DNA of the CDR3: TGTGCCAGCAGGCCCGGGACTAGCGCGGAGACCCAGTACTTC.

This clonotype was observed at least ten times. V usage is TRBV5-1 and J usage is TRBJ2-1; 10 bases align to TRBD2. There are 15 residues in the CDR3. V was clipped by 7 bases and J by 7 bases; unmatched bases: 11. CDR1 is SGHRS and CDR2 is YFSETQ in the germline V gene. The CDR3 is CASHLAGGKGNEQFF. DNA of the CDR3: TGCGCCAGCCACTTAGCGGGAGGAAAGGGTAATGAGCAGTTCTTC. Based on the CDR3 plus reference TRBV5-1 and TRBJ2-1, the full variable domain is KAGVTQTPRYLIKTRGQQVTLSCSPISGHRSVSWYQQTPGQGLQFLFEYFSETQRNKGNFPGRFSGRQFSNSRSEMNVSTLELGDSALYLCASHLAGGKGNEQFFGPGTRLTVL.

The chain recombines TRBV6-1 with TRBJ2-1, with 16 bases fitting TRBD2. The CDR3 extends over 17 amino acids. Germline loops: CDR1 MNHNS, CDR2 SASEGT. V shed 9 bases and J 0 bases; nucleotides not matched to a gene: 5. CDR3 residues: CASEGLAGGSSYNEQFF. The CDR3, as DNA: TGTGCCAGTGAGGGACTAGCGGGAGGGAGCTCCTACAATGAGCAGTTCTTC.

The chain links TRBV20-1 to TRBJ2-1; perhaps TRBD2 as D (5 bases). CDR3 length: 14 residues. Germline V gene sequence: CDR1 DFQATT, CDR2 SNEGSKA (reference sequence). V was cut by 6 bases and J by 0 bases, with 12 bases left in between. This CDR3 is CSAPPRGSYNEQFF. The CDR3 nucleotides are TGCAGTGCCCCCCCCCGGGGCTCCTACAATGAGCAGTTCTTC.

The V call is TRBV30, the J call TRBJ2-1, with D tentatively TRBD2 (6 bases). The length of the CDR3 is 12 residues. Germline assignment: CDR1 GTSNPN and CDR2 SVGIG (reference sequence). The CDR3 DNA is TGTGCGTTGGGGGAGGACTACAATGAGCAGTTCTTC. Translation gives CALGEDYNEQFF.

This clonotype was found many times. The CDR3 DNA reads TGCGCCAGCACCCAGGGACAGGGCTTCGCTGAAGCTTTCTTT. Translating gives CASTQGQGFAEAFF. The chain has TRBV5-1 and TRBJ1-1; 9 nucleotides line up with TRBD1. The CDR3 loop spans 14 amino acids. The germline V gene encodes CDR1 SGHRS and CDR2 YFSETQ. The trim removed 6 bases at V and 6 bases at J, leaving 9 bases unmatched. The whole variable domain, filled in from reference TRBV5-1 and TRBJ1-1, reads KAGVTQTPRYLIKTRGQQVTLSCSPISGHRSVSWYQQTPGQGLQFLFEYFSETQRNKGNFPGRFSGRQFSNSRSEMNVSTLELGDSALYLCASTQGQGFAEAFFGQGTRLTVV.

This clonotype was found many times. The chain recombines TRBV5-1 with TRBJ2-1, with TRBD2 as a possible D gene (6 bases). The CDR3 extends over 15 amino acids. CDR1 and CDR2 from the germline V gene are SGHRS and YFSETQ. Trimming took off 4 bases at V and 0 bases at J, with 11 bases between the two ends. The CDR3, as DNA: TGCGCCAGCAGCGCGACTAGTGGCTCCTACAATGAGCAGTTCTTC. Translation: CASSATSGSYNEQFF.

The gene calls are TRBV11-1 and TRBJ2-7; 13 bases agree with TRBD2. CDR3 size: 21 residues. Germline V gives CDR1 SGHAT, CDR2 FQDESV (reference sequence). Trimming at V came to 4 bases and at J to 3 bases, leaving 21 bases not matched to a gene. In DNA form, the CDR3 reads TGTGCCAGCAGCTCCGGGACTAGCGGGACTGTCCCAGGCCCAACCCTCTACGAGCAGTACTTC. Translated: CASSSGTSGTVPGPTLYEQYF.

The V call is TRBV7-2, the J call TRBJ1-2; possible D gene TRBD1, 5 bases. Trimming cost V 11 bases and J 0 bases, with 13 bases left between them. Germline V gives CDR1 SGHTA, CDR2 FQGNSA. This CDR3 is 13 amino acids long. The CDR3: CAGGLQANYGYTF. CDR3 in DNA: TGTGCCGGGGGGTTACAAGCTAACTATGGCTACACCTTC.

The rearrangement links TRBV5-6 to TRBJ2-3, with 8 bases identical to TRBD1. The CDR3 runs 17 residues. The V segment lost 0 bases and the J segment 5 bases; nucleotides outside the gene matches: 11. Germline assignment: CDR1 SGHDT and CDR2 YYEEEE. The CDR3 region is CASSLAGTGHEGDTQYF. The CDR3 DNA reads as TGTGCCAGCAGCTTGGCGGGGACAGGCCACGAAGGAGATACGCAGTATTTT.

This rearrangement joins TRBV5-5 to TRBJ2-3; the D is unclear. This CDR3 spans 15 amino acids. Trimming cost V 0 bases and J 1 base, with 9 bases left between them. The germline V gene encodes CDR1 SGHKS and CDR2 YYEKEE (reference sequence). The CDR3 sequence is CASSLEDTRTDTQYF. CDR3 bases: TGTGCCAGCAGCTTGGAGGATACTCGCACAGATACGCAGTATTTT.

In its sample, this clonotype was seen many times. This chain links TRBV12-3 or TRBV12-4 with TRBJ2-7; D not resolved. The length of the CDR3 is 12 residues. Between the trimmed V and J ends, which lost 6 bases and 2 bases, there was a span of 8 bases. The CDR3 protein is CASRGVAYEQYF. The CDR3 nucleotides read TGTGCCAGCAGAGGAGTGGCCTACGAGCAGTACTTC.

This clonotype was observed a handful of times. The chain uses TRBV7-8 and TRBJ2-1, with 11 bases aligning to TRBD2. This CDR3 comprises 17 residues. The V gene's germline CDR1 is SGHVS and CDR2 FQNEAQ. Trimming at V came to 6 bases and at J to 6 bases, leaving 13 bases not matched to a gene. For the CDR3, the DNA is TGTGCCAGCAGACTTTCACCGGGACTAGCGGTCCCCAATGAGCAGTTCTTC. This sequence encodes CASRLSPGLAVPNEQFF.

This clonotype was seen many times. This rearrangement joins TRBV7-8 to TRBJ2-7, with 12 bases aligning to TRBD2. This CDR3 region has 16 residues. From germline, CDR1 is SGHVS and CDR2 FQNEAQ. V lost 1 base and J lost 2; bases outside the gene matches: 3. The CDR3 nucleotides read TGTGCCAGCAGCTTAGGACTAGCGGGAGTTCCCTACGAGCAGTACTTC. It translates to CASSLGLAGVPYEQYF.

This clonotype was detected many times. V usage is TRBV7-8 and J usage is TRBJ2-7; no clear D gene. The CDR3 is made up of 12 amino acids. Germline V gene lookup returns CDR1 SGHVS and CDR2 FQNEAQ. V lost 1 base to trimming and J lost 6 bases, with 7 bases between them. The CDR3 DNA sequence: TGTGCCAGCAGCTTAGACATGGGCGAGCAGTACTTC. Translated, it gives CASSLDMGEQYF.

This chain connects TRBV27 to TRBJ2-3; the D gene is possibly TRBD2 (6 bases). The CDR3 runs to 17 residues. V lost 4 bases to trimming and J lost 4 bases, with 21 bases between them. Germline V gene lookup returns CDR1 MNHEY and CDR2 SMNVEV (reference sequence). CDR3 in DNA: TGTGCCAGCAGTTCCCTCCTAGCGCCGGGAGAGGCAGATACGCAGTATTTT. It codes for CASSSLLAPGEADTQYF.

The V and J genes are TRBV14 and TRBJ2-1; D not resolved. This CDR3 contains 13 residues. Germline CDR1 reads SGHDN; CDR2 reads FVKESK. The V end was cut by 0 bases, the J end by 12 bases, with 12 bases between. CDR3 region: CASSQESWIGQFF. The CDR3 region has the DNA TGTGCCAGCAGCCAAGAGTCCTGGATTGGGCAGTTCTTC.

This clonotype was seen only a few times. J is TRBJ2-1 and V is TRBV6-1, with D unresolved. The V end lost 6 bases, the J end lost 0 bases, and 9 bases lay between the germline ends. The CDR3 is 14 residues long. CDR1 is MNHNS, CDR2 SASEGT, per germline. The CDR3 DNA sequence: TGTGCCAGCAGCCCCGGTGGCTCCTACAATGAGCAGTTCTTC. Translation gives CASSPGGSYNEQFF.

The rearrangement links TRBV20-1 to TRBJ2-6; no definite D call. The germline gives CDR1 DFQATT, CDR2 SNEGSKA (reference sequence). The CDR3 totals 13 residues. V shed 6 bases and J shed 3 bases, with 9 bases lying between them. The CDR3 DNA reads as TGCAGTGCGCCGTCTTTTGGGGCCAACGTCCTGACTTTC. The encoded protein is CSAPSFGANVLTF.